The present T cell receptor (beta chain) was sequenced within a study of OX40 agonist ivuxolimab in advanced cancers. The data were produced by immunoSEQ multiplex PCR, yet TCRdb's version contains in-frame clones alone and is incomplete. The table lists approximately 55,000 clones, more than 75% of them singletons, with roughly an eighth in the top ten. CDR1 MDHEN and CDR2 SYDVKM come from the germline V gene. Trimming cost V 7 bases and J 3 bases, with 5 bases left between them. The CDR3 length is 11 residues. The sequence was obtained from an adult with an advanced solid tumor such as melanoma, head and neck, liver or kidney cancer. The sample was CD4+ or CD8+ T cells sorted from blood, taken in a trial of the OX40 agonist ivuxolimab. The V call is TRBV28, the J call TRBJ2-3; D remains ambiguous. CDR3 coding DNA: TGTGCCAGCAAAACGACAGATACGCAGTATTTT. The encoded protein is CASKTTDTQYF.